This section outlines one T cell receptor (beta chain) sequence together with its context. Profiling relied on immunoSEQ multiplex PCR, and the TCRdb table lists in-frame clones only, not all of them. The sample shows about 3,500 clones, over 40% of them seen only once. The sample originates from a study of sequential checkpoint blockade in melanoma. The overall study: Arm A got nivolumab then ipilimumab; arm B the reverse, 1:1. Maintenance nivolumab came after either treatment sequence.

Treatment in this sample: randomized to nivolumab then ipilimumab (arm A) or the reverse (arm B). Live CD3+CD8+ CD19− CD56− cells were sorted from PBMCs. The germline V and J ends were trimmed by 5 bases and 3 bases, with 14 bases remaining between them. Germline V lookup: CDR1 LNHDA, CDR2 SQIVND (reference sequence). The CDR3 is 15 amino acids. The clonotype originates from a human donor with melanoma. The chain couples TRBV19 to TRBJ1-5; possibly TRBD1 for D (6 bases). Sequencing was performed on CD8+ T cells sorted from blood (inferred from file names), taken from a patient given nivolumab and ipilimumab in sequence. CDR3 residues: CASSSGTSLNQPQHF. The CDR3 coding sequence is TGTGCCAGTAGTTCCGGGACATCCCTCAATCAGCCCCAGCATTTT.